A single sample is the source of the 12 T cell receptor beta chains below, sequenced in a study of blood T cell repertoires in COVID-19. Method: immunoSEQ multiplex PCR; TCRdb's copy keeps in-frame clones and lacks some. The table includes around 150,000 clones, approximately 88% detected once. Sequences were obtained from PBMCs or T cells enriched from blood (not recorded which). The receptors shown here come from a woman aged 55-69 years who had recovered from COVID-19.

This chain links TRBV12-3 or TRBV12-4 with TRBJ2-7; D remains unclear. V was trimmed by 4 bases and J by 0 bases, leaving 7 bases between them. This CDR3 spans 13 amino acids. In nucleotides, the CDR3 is TGTGCCAGCAGTTCAGTCAACTCCTACGAGCAGTACTTC. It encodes CASSSVNSYEQYF.

Here the CDR3 reads CASKQGPPLSTDTQYF. As DNA, the CDR3 is TGTGCCAGCAAACAGGGACCCCCCCTTAGCACAGATACGCAGTATTTT. The genes are TRBV2 and TRBJ2-3; possibly TRBD1 for D (6 bases). CDR3 length equals 16 residues. Germline CDR1 is SNHLY and CDR2 is FYNNEI. With 7 bases removed from V and 0 bases from J, the gap between germline ends came to 17 bases.

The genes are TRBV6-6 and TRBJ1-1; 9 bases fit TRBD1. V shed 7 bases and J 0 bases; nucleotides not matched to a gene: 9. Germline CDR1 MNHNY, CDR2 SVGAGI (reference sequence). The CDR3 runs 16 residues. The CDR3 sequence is CASNPGQGVMNTEAFF. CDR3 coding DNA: TGTGCCAGCAACCCGGGACAGGGTGTCATGAACACTGAAGCTTTCTTT.

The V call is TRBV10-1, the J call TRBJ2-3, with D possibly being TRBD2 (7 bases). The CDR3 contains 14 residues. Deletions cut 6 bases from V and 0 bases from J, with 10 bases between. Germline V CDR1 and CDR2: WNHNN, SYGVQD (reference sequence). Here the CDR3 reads CASSGGTSTDTQYF. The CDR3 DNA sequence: TGCGCCAGCAGCGGGGGGACAAGCACAGATACGCAGTATTTT.

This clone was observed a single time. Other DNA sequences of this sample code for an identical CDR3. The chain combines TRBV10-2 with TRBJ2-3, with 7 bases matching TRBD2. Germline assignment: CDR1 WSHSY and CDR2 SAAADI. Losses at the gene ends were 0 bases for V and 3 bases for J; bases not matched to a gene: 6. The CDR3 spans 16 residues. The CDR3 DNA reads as TGCGCCAGCAGTGAGTCAGGGCAGGGAGGGACAGATACGCAGTATTTT. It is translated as CASSESGQGGTDTQYF.

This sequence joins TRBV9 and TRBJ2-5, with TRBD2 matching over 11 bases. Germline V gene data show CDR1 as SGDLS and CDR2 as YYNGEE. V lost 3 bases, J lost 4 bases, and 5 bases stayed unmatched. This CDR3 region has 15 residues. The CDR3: CASSGSGGEGETQYF. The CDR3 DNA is TGTGCCAGCAGCGGTAGCGGGGGGGAGGGAGAGACCCAGTACTTC.

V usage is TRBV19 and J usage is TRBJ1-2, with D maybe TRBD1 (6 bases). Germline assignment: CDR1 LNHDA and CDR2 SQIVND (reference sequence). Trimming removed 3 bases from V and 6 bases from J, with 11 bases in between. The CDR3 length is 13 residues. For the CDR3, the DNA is TGTGCCAGTAGTATGCAGGGGCGGGATGGCTACACCTTC. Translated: CASSMQGRDGYTF.

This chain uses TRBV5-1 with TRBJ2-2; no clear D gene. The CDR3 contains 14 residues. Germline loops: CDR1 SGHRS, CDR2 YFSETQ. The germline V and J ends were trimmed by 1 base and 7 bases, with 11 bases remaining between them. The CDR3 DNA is TGCGCCAGCAGCTTGAACCTGGCGGACGGGGAGCTGTTTTTT. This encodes CASSLNLADGELFF.

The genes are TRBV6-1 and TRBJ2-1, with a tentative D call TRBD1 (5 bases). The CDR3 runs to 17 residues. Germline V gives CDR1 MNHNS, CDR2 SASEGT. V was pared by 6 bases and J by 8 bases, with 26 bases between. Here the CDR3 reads CASREFRGRIERDEQFF. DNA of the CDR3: TGTGCCAGCAGGGAATTTAGGGGCAGGATCGAGAGAGATGAGCAGTTCTTC.

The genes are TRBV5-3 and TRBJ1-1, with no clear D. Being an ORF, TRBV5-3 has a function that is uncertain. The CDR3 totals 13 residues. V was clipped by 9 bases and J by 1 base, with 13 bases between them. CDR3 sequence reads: CANNQTANTEAFF. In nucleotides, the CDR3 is TGTGCCAACAACCAAACAGCGAACACTGAAGCTTTCTTT.

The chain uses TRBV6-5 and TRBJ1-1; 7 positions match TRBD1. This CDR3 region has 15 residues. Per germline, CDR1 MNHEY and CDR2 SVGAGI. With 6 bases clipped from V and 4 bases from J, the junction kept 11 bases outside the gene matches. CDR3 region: CASRKDRVRVTEAFF. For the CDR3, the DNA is TGTGCCAGCAGGAAAGACAGGGTGCGAGTCACTGAAGCTTTCTTT.

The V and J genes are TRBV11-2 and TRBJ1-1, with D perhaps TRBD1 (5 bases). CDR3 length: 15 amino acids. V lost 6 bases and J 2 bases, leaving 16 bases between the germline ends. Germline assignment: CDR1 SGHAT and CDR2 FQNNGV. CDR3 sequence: CASSMVGGFNTEAFF. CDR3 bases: TGTGCCAGCAGTATGGTGGGGGGATTCAACACTGAAGCTTTCTTT.